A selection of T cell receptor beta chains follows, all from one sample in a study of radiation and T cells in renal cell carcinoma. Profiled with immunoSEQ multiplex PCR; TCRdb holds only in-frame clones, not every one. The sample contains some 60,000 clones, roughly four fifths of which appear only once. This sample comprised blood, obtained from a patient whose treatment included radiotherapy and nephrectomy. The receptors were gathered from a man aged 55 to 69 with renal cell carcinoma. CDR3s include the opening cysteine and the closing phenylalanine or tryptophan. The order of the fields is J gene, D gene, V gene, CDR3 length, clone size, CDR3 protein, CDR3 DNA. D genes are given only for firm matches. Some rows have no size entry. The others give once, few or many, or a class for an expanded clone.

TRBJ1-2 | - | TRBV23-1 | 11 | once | CASSLGDGYTF | TGCGCCAGCAGTCTGGGGGACGGCTACACCTTC
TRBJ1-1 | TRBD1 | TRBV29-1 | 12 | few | CSVNPGQGSAFF | TGCAGCGTTAATCCGGGACAGGGTTCAGCTTTCTTT
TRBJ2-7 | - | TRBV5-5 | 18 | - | CASGVAFDIRQSSYEQYF | TGTGCCAGCGGCGTAGCTTTTGATATCAGGCAAAGCTCCTACGAGCAGTACTTC
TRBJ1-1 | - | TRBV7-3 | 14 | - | CASSSSGSGTEAFF | TGTGCCAGCAGCTCATCAGGGTCGGGCACTGAAGCTTTCTTT
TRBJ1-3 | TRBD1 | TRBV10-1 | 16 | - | CASSESRTGGGNTIYF | TGCGCCAGCAGTGAGTCGAGGACAGGAGGAGGAAACACCATATATTTT
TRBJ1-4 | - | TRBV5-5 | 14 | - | CASAATVTNEKLFF | TGTGCCAGCGCCGCGACAGTGACTAATGAAAAACTGTTTTTT
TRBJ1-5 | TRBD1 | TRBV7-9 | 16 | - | CASSFQTGTGNQPQHF | TGTGCCAGCAGCTTCCAGACCGGGACAGGCAATCAGCCCCAGCATTTT
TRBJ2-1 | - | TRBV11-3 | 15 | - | CASSSRDETYNEQFF | TGTGCCAGCAGCTCCCGGGATGAAACCTACAATGAGCAGTTCTTC
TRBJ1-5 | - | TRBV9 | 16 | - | CASSVGLGTEGQPQHF | TGTGCCAGCAGCGTAGGGCTGGGTACAGAGGGTCAGCCCCAGCATTTT
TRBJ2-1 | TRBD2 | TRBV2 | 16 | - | CASTGRTSGAQVEQFF | TGTGCCAGCACCGGAAGGACTAGCGGGGCCCAGGTTGAGCAGTTCTTC
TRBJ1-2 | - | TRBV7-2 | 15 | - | CASSLATLSAYGYTF | TGTGCCAGCAGCTTAGCGACCCTCTCGGCTTATGGCTACACCTTC
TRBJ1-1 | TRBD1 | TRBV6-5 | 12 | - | CASSEQGTEAFF | TGTGCCAGCAGCGAACAGGGGACTGAAGCTTTCTTT
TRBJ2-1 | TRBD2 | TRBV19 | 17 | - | CASSPSRLAGYPNEQFF | TGTGCCAGTAGTCCTAGTCGGCTAGCGGGATACCCCAATGAGCAGTTCTTC
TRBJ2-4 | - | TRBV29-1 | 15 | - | CSAGLQGKAKNIQYF | TGCAGCGCGGGACTACAGGGAAAGGCCAAAAACATTCAGTACTTC
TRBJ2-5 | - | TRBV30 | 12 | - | CAFNRGQETQYF | TGTGCTTTTAACCGGGGCCAAGAGACCCAGTACTTC
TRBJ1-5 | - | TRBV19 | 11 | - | CASSIGTERHF | TGTGCCAGTAGTATCGGGACGGAGAGGCATTTT
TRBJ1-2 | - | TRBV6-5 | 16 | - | CASSYSSPVYKKGYTF | TGTGCCAGCAGTTACTCGTCCCCTGTTTACAAAAAAGGCTACACCTTC
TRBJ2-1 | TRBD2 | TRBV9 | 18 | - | CASSVTSGGGLGVNEQFF | TGTGCCAGCAGCGTTACTAGCGGGGGGGGCCTCGGTGTTAATGAGCAGTTCTTC
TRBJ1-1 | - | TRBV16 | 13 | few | CASSQSYRTEAFF | TGTGCCAGCAGCCAATCGTACCGCACTGAAGCTTTCTTT
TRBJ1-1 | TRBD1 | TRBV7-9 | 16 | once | CASSQGGTGGNTAAFF | TGTGCCAGCAGCCAGGGTGGGACAGGGGGCAACACGGCAGCTTTCTTT
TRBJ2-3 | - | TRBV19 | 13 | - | CASSIGWADTQYF | TGTGCCAGTAGTATCGGGTGGGCAGATACGCAGTATTTT
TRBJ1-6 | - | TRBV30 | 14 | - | CAWTLAGGNSPLHF | TGTGCCTGGACTCTTGCTGGAGGGAATTCACCCCTCCACTTT
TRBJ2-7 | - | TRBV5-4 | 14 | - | CASSSPGRANEQYF | TGTGCCAGCAGCTCACCCGGCAGGGCCAACGAGCAGTACTTC
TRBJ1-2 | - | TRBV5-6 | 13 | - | CASGLWGVYGYTF | TGTGCCAGCGGCTTATGGGGAGTCTATGGCTACACCTTC
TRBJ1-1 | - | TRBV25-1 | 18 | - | CASSDDYGFGQGRAEAFF | TGTGCCAGCAGTGATGATTATGGATTCGGGCAGGGGAGGGCTGAAGCTTTCTTT
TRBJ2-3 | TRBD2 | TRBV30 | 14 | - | CAWMDGRALNTQYF | TGTGCCTGGATGGACGGGAGGGCCCTGAATACGCAGTATTTT
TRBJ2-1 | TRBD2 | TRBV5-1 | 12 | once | CASSLDSGTKFF | TGCGCCAGCAGCCTCGATAGCGGGACGAAGTTCTTC
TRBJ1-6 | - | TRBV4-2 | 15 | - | CASSQGGVWPGPLHF | TGTGCCAGCAGCCAAGGGGGGGTGTGGCCGGGACCCCTCCACTTT
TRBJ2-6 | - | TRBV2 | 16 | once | CASRETSWWGANVLTF | TGTGCCAGCAGAGAAACTAGTTGGTGGGGGGCCAACGTCCTGACTTTC
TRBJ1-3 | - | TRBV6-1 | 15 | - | CASTQQGQAGGTIYF | TGTGCCAGCACCCAACAGGGTCAGGCTGGAGGCACCATATATTTT
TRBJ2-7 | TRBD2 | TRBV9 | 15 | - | CASSVEVSGVYEQYF | TGTGCCAGCAGCGTAGAAGTTAGCGGGGTATACGAGCAGTACTTC